Each of the 21 T cell receptor beta chains below was sequenced from the same sample in a study of cytomegalovirus exposure and HLA in healthy donors. Using immunoSEQ multiplex PCR, the repertoire was profiled, and TCRdb retains in-frame clones only, with some absent. The sample comprises about 280,000 clones, approximately 87% of which are singletons, and over 0.85% rests with the top ten. Sample: PBMCs. The origin of the receptors is a young woman in good health and CMV-seronegative.

V gene TRBV4-1 combines with J gene TRBJ2-3; no clear D. CDR3 size: 15 residues. Per germline, CDR1 MGHRA and CDR2 YSYEKL. Between the trimmed V and J ends, which lost 4 bases and 4 bases, there was a span of 15 bases. CDR3: CASSRTSLPPDTQYF. Here the CDR3 DNA reads TGCGCCAGCAGCCGCACCAGTCTGCCCCCAGATACGCAGTATTTT.

The chain recombines TRBV7-6 with TRBJ2-7, with 8 bases that match TRBD1. V lost 4 bases to trimming and J lost 1 base; unmatched junction nucleotides: 3. CDR3 size: 14 residues. CDR1 and CDR2 (germline): SGHVS, FNYEAQ. The CDR3 here is CASSYRQGSYEQYF. CDR3 DNA sequence: TGTGCCAGCAGCTACCGACAGGGGTCCTACGAGCAGTACTTC. Drawing the rest from reference TRBV7-6 and TRBJ2-7, the complete variable domain is GAGVSQSPRYKVTKRGQDVALRCDPISGHVSLYWYRQALGQGPEFLTYFNYEAQQDKSGLPNDRFSAERPEGSISTLTIQRTEQRDSAMYRCASSYRQGSYEQYFGPGTRLTVT.

The chain uses TRBV9 and TRBJ1-1, with 7 positions matching TRBD1. Losses at the gene ends were 2 bases for V and 5 bases for J; bases not matched to a gene: 9. The CDR3 extends over 15 amino acids. Germline loops: CDR1 SGDLS, CDR2 YYNGEE. CDR3 bases: TGTGCCAGCAGCGTGAGGGACAGCTTGAGGACTGAAGCTTTCTTT. Its translation is CASSVRDSLRTEAFF.

This clone was detected once. CDR3 sequence reads: CASSQEGLARFHEQYF. The CDR3 DNA sequence: TGCGCCAGCAGCCAGGAAGGACTAGCTAGGTTCCACGAGCAGTACTTC. This chain connects TRBV4-1 to TRBJ2-7, with 8 nucleotides matching TRBD2. The germline gives CDR1 MGHRA, CDR2 YSYEKL. The trim removed 3 bases at V and 5 bases at J, leaving 12 bases unmatched. The CDR3 has 16 amino acids.

The rearrangement joins TRBV27 to TRBJ2-7; the match to TRBD1 covers 9 bases. The junction had 13 bases not matched to a gene; V was cut back by 5 bases and J by 5 bases. This CDR3 contains 16 residues. Germline V gives CDR1 MNHEY, CDR2 SMNVEV (reference sequence). CDR3 bases: TGTGCCAGCAGTCTGATACCGGGACAGGGAACTCACGAGCAGTACTTC. It encodes CASSLIPGQGTHEQYF.

J is TRBJ1-2 and V is TRBV27; 12 positions match TRBD1. From germline, CDR1 is MNHEY and CDR2 SMNVEV (reference sequence). The ends lost 6 bases at V and 4 bases at J; junction bases unmatched: 15. CDR3 length equals 18 residues. Here the CDR3 reads CASRLIGDRGRITYGYTF. The CDR3 nucleotides are TGTGCCAGCAGGCTGATTGGGGACAGGGGGCGCATAACCTATGGCTACACCTTC.

Only one count was recorded for this clone. This chain connects TRBV30 to TRBJ1-6, with a tentative D call TRBD1 (5 bases). The CDR3 is 14 residues long. The V gene lost 0 bases and the J gene lost 10 bases, with 13 bases spanning the gap. Germline CDR1 GTSNPN, CDR2 SVGIG (reference sequence). The CDR3 nucleotides read TGTGCCTGGAGTGTATTGCAGGGCGGATCACCCCTCCACTTT. Encoded protein: CAWSVLQGGSPLHF.

The gene calls are TRBV11-1 and TRBJ1-1; D not resolved. The CDR3 spans 14 residues. The germline V gene encodes CDR1 SGHAT and CDR2 FQDESV (reference sequence). V was clipped by 5 bases and J by 2 bases, with 12 bases between them. The CDR3 DNA is TGTGCCAGCAGCCCCGAAGCATATAACACTGAAGCTTTCTTT. This translates into CASSPEAYNTEAFF.

This clone was recorded a few times. Other nucleotide sequences from this sample produce the same CDR3. The rearrangement links TRBV27 to TRBJ2-7; no clear D. V lost 4 bases and J 4 bases, leaving 5 bases between the germline ends. In germline, CDR1 is MNHEY, CDR2 SMNVEV (reference sequence). CDR3 length: 11 amino acids. Written as DNA, the CDR3 is TGTGCCAGCAGTTCAGGTTACGAGCAGTACTTC. The encoded protein is CASSSGYEQYF.

This chain connects TRBV6-1 to TRBJ2-4; the match to TRBD1 covers 10 bases. This CDR3 is built from 20 residues. Germline V gene data show CDR1 as MNHNS and CDR2 as SASEGT. Germline trimming cut 2 bases from V and 0 bases from J; bases unmatched to any gene: 13. CDR3 bases: TGTGCCAGCAGTGAATTTGGTGGTGAGACAGGGGGCTTAGCCAAAAACATTCAGTACTTC. Translation: CASSEFGGETGGLAKNIQYF.

This chain's CDR3 is CASSFRGGGYTF. The DNA of the CDR3 is TGTGCCAGCAGTTTCCGCGGGGGCGGCTACACCTTC. V usage is TRBV27 and J usage is TRBJ1-2, with D possibly TRBD1 on 6 matching bases. V lost 3 bases to trimming and J lost 8 bases, with 10 bases between them. There are 12 residues in the CDR3. Germline CDR1 is MNHEY and CDR2 is SMNVEV (reference sequence).

The J gene is TRBJ2-7, the V gene TRBV5-4; TRBD2 matches at 14 bases. The germline V gene encodes CDR1 SGHNT and CDR2 YYREEE (reference sequence). V lost 3 bases and J lost 4; bases outside the gene matches: 3. The CDR3 contains 15 residues. CDR3 bases: TGTGCCAGCAGCTCCGGGACTAGCGGGAGTTACGAGCAGTACTTC. Its translation: CASSSGTSGSYEQYF.

The J gene is TRBJ2-7, the V gene TRBV19; 9 bases line up with TRBD2. The CDR3 consists of 15 residues. Germline CDR1 LNHDA, CDR2 SQIVND (reference sequence). V dropped 1 base and J dropped 5; count of bases not matched to a gene: 6. The CDR3 region is CASSIASGTINEQYF. Here the CDR3 DNA reads TGTGCCAGTAGTATAGCTAGCGGGACGATTAACGAGCAGTACTTC.

The genes are TRBV2 and TRBJ2-1; D is uncertain. The CDR3 runs 15 residues. Germline V gene lookup returns CDR1 SNHLY and CDR2 FYNNEI. The V end lost 3 bases, the J end lost 7 bases, and 16 bases lay between the germline ends. The CDR3 loop reads CASSDPQVLGNEQFF. In DNA form, the CDR3 reads TGTGCCAGCAGTGATCCCCAGGTATTAGGTAATGAGCAGTTCTTC.

The chain is built from TRBV9 and TRBJ2-1, with a tentative D call TRBD2 (5 bases). Looked up from germline, CDR1 is SGDLS and CDR2 is YYNGEE. V was shortened by 0 bases and J by 0 bases, with 7 bases between the two germline ends. The CDR3 is 15 residues long. CDR3 sequence: CASSVDGNSYNEQFF. CDR3 DNA: TGTGCCAGCAGCGTAGACGGGAACTCCTACAATGAGCAGTTCTTC.

There are a few counts of this clone. Relative to the germline gene, one junction end is altered; a read error may explain this. The chain links TRBV7-7 to TRBJ1-6; 7 bases agree with TRBD1. Germline CDR1 SSHAT, CDR2 FNYEAQ (reference sequence). The CDR3 loop spans 13 amino acids. The DNA of the CDR3 is TGTGCTAGCAGCTTTACAGGGGATTCACCCCTCCACTTT. This sequence encodes CASSFTGDSPLHF.

This chain connects TRBV18 to TRBJ2-1; D remains ambiguous. Germline CDR1 is KGHSH and CDR2 is LQKENI. V was trimmed by 3 bases and J by 5 bases, leaving 14 bases between them. The CDR3 has 15 amino acids. The CDR3: CASSPYPGPDNEQFF. Written as DNA, the CDR3 is TGTGCCAGCTCACCGTACCCAGGTCCGGACAATGAGCAGTTCTTC.

CDR3 residues: CASSLAGRENIQYF. CDR3 nucleotide sequence: TGCGCCAGCAGCTTGGCAGGGAGGGAAAACATTCAGTACTTC. The J gene is TRBJ2-4, the V gene TRBV5-1; 7 nucleotides line up with TRBD2. J lost 5 bases, V lost 0 bases, and 2 bases had no gene match. The CDR3 has 14 residues. The germline CDR1 and CDR2 sequences are SGHRS and YFSETQ. Supplemented by reference TRBV5-1 and TRBJ2-4, the full variable domain reads KAGVTQTPRYLIKTRGQQVTLSCSPISGHRSVSWYQQTPGQGLQFLFEYFSETQRNKGNFPGRFSGRQFSNSRSEMNVSTLELGDSALYLCASSLAGRENIQYFGAGTRLSVL.

The rearrangement links TRBV19 to TRBJ1-6, with TRBD1 matching over 7 bases. CDR3 length: 14 amino acids. Per the germline V gene, CDR1 is LNHDA and CDR2 is SQIVND (reference sequence). V lost 10 bases, J lost 0 bases, and 3 bases stayed unmatched. CDR3 protein: CATWDSSYNSPLHF. The CDR3 DNA is TGTGCCACCTGGGACAGCTCCTATAATTCACCCCTCCACTTT.

The genes are TRBV7-8 and TRBJ1-1; 8 nucleotides match TRBD1. Trimming took 2 bases from V and 4 from J; bases not matched to a gene: 15. The germline V gene has CDR1 SGHVS and CDR2 FQNEAQ. CDR3 length equals 18 residues. CDR3 DNA: TGTGCCAGCAGCTTACGGCTCCTGCAGGGGGCCTTCCGCACTGAAGCTTTCTTT. Its protein product is CASSLRLLQGAFRTEAFF.

The chain is built from TRBV9 and TRBJ1-5; a possible D gene is TRBD1 (5 bases). The V end lost 0 bases, the J end lost 11 bases, and 9 bases lay between the germline ends. The CDR3 loop spans 12 amino acids. Germline V lookup: CDR1 SGDLS, CDR2 YYNGEE. The CDR3 DNA sequence: TGTGCCAGCAGCGTAGATGGGGGGACCCAGCATTTT. The encoded protein is CASSVDGGTQHF.